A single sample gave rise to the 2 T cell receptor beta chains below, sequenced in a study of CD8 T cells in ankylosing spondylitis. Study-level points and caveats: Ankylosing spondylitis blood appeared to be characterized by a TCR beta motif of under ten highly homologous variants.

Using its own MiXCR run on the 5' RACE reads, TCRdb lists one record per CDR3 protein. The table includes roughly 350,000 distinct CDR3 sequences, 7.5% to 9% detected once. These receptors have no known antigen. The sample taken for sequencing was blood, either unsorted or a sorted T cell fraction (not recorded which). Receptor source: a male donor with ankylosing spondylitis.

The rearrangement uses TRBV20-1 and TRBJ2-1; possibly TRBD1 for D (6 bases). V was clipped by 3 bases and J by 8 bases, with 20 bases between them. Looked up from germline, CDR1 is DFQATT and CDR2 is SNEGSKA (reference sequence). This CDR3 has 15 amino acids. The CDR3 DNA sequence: TGCAGTGCTAGTACGGTTTGGTCAGGGGTCGATGAGCAGTTCTTC. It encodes CSASTVWSGVDEQFF.

The CDR3 loop is CASSFEGQGPPGAPGELFF. The DNA for the CDR3 is TGTGCCAGCAGTTTTGAGGGACAGGGACCCCCGGGGGCACCCGGGGAGCTGTTTTTT. The rearrangement joins TRBV12-3 or TRBV12-4 to TRBJ2-2; 9 bases are a match to TRBD1. V lost 3 bases and J lost 6; bases outside the gene matches: 17. This CDR3 contains 19 residues.